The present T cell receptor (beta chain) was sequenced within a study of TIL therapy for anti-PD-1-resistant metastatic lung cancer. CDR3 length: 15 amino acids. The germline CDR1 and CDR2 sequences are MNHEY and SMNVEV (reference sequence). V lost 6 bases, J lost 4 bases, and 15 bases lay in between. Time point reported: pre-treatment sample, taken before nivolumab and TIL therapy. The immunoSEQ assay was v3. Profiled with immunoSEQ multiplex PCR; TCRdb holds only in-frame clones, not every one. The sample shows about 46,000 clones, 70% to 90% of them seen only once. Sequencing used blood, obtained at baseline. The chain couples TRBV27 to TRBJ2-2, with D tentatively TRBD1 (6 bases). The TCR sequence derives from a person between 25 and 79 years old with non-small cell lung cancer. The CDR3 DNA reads TGTGCCAGCAGGCCCACCAGGGGATTCACCGGGGAGCTGTTTTTT. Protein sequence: CASRPTRGFTGELFF.